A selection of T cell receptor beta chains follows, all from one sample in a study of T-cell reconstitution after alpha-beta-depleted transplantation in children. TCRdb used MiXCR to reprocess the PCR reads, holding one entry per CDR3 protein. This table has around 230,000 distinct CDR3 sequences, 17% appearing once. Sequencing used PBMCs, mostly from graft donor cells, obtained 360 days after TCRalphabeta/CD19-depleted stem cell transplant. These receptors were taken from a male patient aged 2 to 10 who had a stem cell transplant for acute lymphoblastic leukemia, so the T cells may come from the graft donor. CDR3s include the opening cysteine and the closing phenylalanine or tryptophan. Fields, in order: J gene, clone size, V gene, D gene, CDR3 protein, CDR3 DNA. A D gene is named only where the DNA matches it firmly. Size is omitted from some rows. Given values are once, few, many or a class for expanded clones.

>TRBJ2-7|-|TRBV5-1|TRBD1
CASSLQGDSYEQYF
TGCGCCAGCAGCCTCCAGGGGGATTCCTACGAGCAGTACTTC
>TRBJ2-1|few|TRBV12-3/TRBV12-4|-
CASSFEGYEQFF
TGTGCCAGCAGTTTTGAGGGCTATGAGCAGTTCTTC
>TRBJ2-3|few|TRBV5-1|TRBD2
CASSRDGGFTDTQYF
TGCGCCAGCAGCCGCGACGGGGGGTTCACAGATACGCAGTATTTT
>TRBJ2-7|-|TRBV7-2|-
CASSLSVRGYEQYF
TGTGCCAGCAGCTTATCCGTCAGGGGCTACGAGCAGTACTTC
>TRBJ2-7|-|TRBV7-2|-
CASSLEWVHEQYF
TGTGCCAGCAGTTTAGAGTGGGTCCACGAGCAGTACTTC
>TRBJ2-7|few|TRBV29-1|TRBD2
CSVAFSGSESKKVKGEQYF
TGCAGCGTTGCCTTTAGCGGGAGTGAAAGTAAGAAGGTGAAGGGCGAGCAGTACTTC
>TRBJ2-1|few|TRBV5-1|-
CASSSQGSRGRGVNEQFF
TGCGCCAGCAGCTCACAGGGATCTAGGGGGCGGGGGGTCAATGAGCAGTTCTTC
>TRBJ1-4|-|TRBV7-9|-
CASSPTSRDGEKLFF
TGTGCCAGCAGCCCCACCAGTAGGGACGGCGAAAAACTGTTTTTT
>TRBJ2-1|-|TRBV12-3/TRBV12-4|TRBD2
CASSSPLAGSYNEQFF
TGTGCCAGCAGTTCCCCACTAGCGGGCTCCTACAATGAGCAGTTCTTC
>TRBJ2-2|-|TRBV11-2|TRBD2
CASSYGGTGELFF
TGTGCCAGCAGCTACGGGGGGACCGGGGAGCTGTTTTTT
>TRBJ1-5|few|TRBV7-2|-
CASSLPWVDQPQHF
TGTGCCAGCAGCTTACCCTGGGTGGATCAGCCCCAGCATTTT
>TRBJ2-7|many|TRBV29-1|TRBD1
CSVGNRGGNYEQYF
TGCAGCGTCGGCAACAGGGGTGGAAACTACGAGCAGTACTTC
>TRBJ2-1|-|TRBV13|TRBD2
CASSDLAGGFNEQFF
TGTGCCAGCAGCGACCTAGCGGGGGGGTTCAATGAGCAGTTCTTC
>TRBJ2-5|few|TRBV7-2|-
CASSLTSSGVETQYF
TGTGCCAGCAGCTTAACTAGCTCGGGAGTGGAGACCCAGTACTTC
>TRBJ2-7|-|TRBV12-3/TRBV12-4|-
CASTAGLPYYEQYF
TGTGCCAGCACGGCTGGACTACCGTACTACGAGCAGTACTTC
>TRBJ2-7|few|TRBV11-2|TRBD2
CASSLDLGLAGDSYEQYF
TGTGCCAGCAGCTTAGACTTGGGACTAGCGGGGGACTCCTACGAGCAGTACTTC
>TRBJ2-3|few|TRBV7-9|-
CASSFDPRTRTDTQYF
TGTGCCAGCAGCTTTGACCCGCGCACGAGGACAGATACGCAGTATTTT
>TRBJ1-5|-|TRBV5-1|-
CASSLTGDGSNQPQHF
TGCGCCAGCAGCCTGACGGGGGACGGTAGCAATCAGCCCCAGCATTTT
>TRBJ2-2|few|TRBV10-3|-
CAINSGPTNTGELFF
TGTGCCATCAACTCTGGTCCGACTAACACCGGGGAGCTGTTTTTT
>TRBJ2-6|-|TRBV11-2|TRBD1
CASSPGLDRGLVGANVLTF
TGTGCCAGCAGCCCTGGATTGGACAGGGGGCTGGTTGGGGCCAACGTCCTGACTTTC
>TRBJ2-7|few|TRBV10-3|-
CAIRPGQRYEQYF
TGTGCCATCAGGCCGGGACAAAGATACGAGCAGTACTTC
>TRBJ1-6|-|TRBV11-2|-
CASSGNGGSSYNSPLHF
TGTGCCAGCAGTGGAAATGGCGGAAGCTCCTATAATTCACCCCTCCACTTT
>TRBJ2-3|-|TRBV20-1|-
CSAQPAGKRGDTQYF
TGCAGTGCCCAGCCGGCAGGAAAACGGGGAGATACGCAGTATTTT
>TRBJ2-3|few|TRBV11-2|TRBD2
CASSFRSGRAEATDTQYF
TGTGCCAGCAGCTTTAGGAGCGGGAGGGCCGAGGCAACAGATACGCAGTATTTT
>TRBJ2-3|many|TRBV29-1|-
CSVEWAGMISDTQYF
TGCAGCGTTGAATGGGCAGGGATGATCTCAGATACGCAGTATTTT
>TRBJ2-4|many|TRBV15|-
CATSREQGPNIQYF
TGTGCCACCAGCAGAGAACAGGGTCCAAACATTCAGTACTTC